Each of the 9 T cell receptor beta chains below was sequenced from the same sample in a study of T cell changes during pregnancy in multiple sclerosis. TCRdb's table, derived via immunoSEQ multiplex PCR, lists solely in-frame clones and lacks some. The data contain around 100,000 clones, roughly 90% of them singletons. Sequences were derived from peripheral blood, sampled after pregnancy. Receptors originate from a female donor with multiple sclerosis, enrolled in a pregnancy study.

The gene calls are TRBV27 and TRBJ1-2; D uncertain. CDR1 is MNHEY, CDR2 SMNVEV, per germline (reference sequence). V was shortened by 3 bases and J by 1 base, with 12 bases between the two germline ends. The CDR3 sequence is 15 residues long. CDR3 protein: CASSFGQEGNYGYTF. The CDR3 DNA reads as TGTGCCAGCAGTTTTGGGCAGGAGGGTAACTATGGCTACACCTTC.

The chain uses TRBV5-1 and TRBJ2-3; TRBD2 matches at 8 bases. CDR1 and CDR2 from the germline V gene are SGHRS and YFSETQ. CDR3 length: 14 amino acids. The V and J ends lost 1 base and 4 bases, in that order; junction bases with no gene match: 2. CDR3 protein: CASSLTSGSDTQYF. As DNA, the CDR3 is TGCGCCAGCAGCTTGACTAGCGGATCAGATACGCAGTATTTT.

The V gene is TRBV5-1, the J gene TRBJ2-2; 8 bases map to TRBD1. CDR1 is SGHRS and CDR2 is YFSETQ in the germline V gene. CDR3 length: 16 residues. The V gene end was trimmed by 3 bases and the J gene end by 6 bases; junction bases not matched to a gene: 10. In nucleotides, the CDR3 is TGCGCCAGCAGCTCAACGGGACAGGTCATAGCCGGGGAGCTGTTTTTT. It encodes CASSSTGQVIAGELFF.

This clone was detected only once. The rearrangement joins TRBV5-6 to TRBJ2-5; 8 nucleotides agree with TRBD2. With 0 bases clipped from V and 4 bases from J, the junction kept 14 bases outside the gene matches. The CDR3 has 18 residues. Germline CDR1 reads SGHDT; CDR2 reads YYEEEE. CDR3 sequence (DNA): TGTGCCAGCAGCTTGGATGTAACGGGGGGGCCGGTCACAGAGACCCAGTACTTC. The encoded protein is CASSLDVTGGPVTETQYF.

The chain uses TRBV27 and TRBJ2-1; 8 nucleotides agree with TRBD2. There are 18 residues in the CDR3. With 5 bases clipped from V and 0 bases from J, the junction kept 12 bases outside the gene matches. CDR1 MNHEY and CDR2 SMNVEV come from the germline V gene (reference sequence). The CDR3 protein is CASSTLTGLVNSYNEQFF. The CDR3, as DNA: TGTGCCAGCAGTACCCTGACGGGACTAGTCAACTCCTACAATGAGCAGTTCTTC.

V is TRBV11-3 and J is TRBJ1-1; 8 nucleotides match TRBD1. CDR3 length equals 16 residues. Per the germline V gene, CDR1 is SGHNT and CDR2 is YENEEA. The junction had 7 bases not matched to a gene; V was cut back by 3 bases and J by 1 base. This chain's CDR3 is CASSLGRGQANTEAFF. As DNA, the CDR3 is TGTGCCAGCAGCTTGGGGAGGGGACAGGCGAACACTGAAGCTTTCTTT.

Only one count was recorded for this clone. V is TRBV20-1 and J is TRBJ1-1; unclear D gene. The CDR3 consists of 11 residues. CDR1 DFQATT and CDR2 SNEGSKA come from the germline V gene (reference sequence). Trimming removed 2 bases from V and 6 bases from J, with 7 bases in between. The CDR3 here is CSARQDAEAFF. The CDR3 bases are TGCAGTGCTAGACAGGATGCTGAAGCTTTCTTT.

The rearrangement joins TRBV7-9 to TRBJ1-6; D call uncertain. Germline CDR1 is SEHNR and CDR2 is FQNEAQ (reference sequence). This CDR3 has 15 residues. V dropped 6 bases and J dropped 7 bases, with 16 bases sitting between them. Written as DNA, the CDR3 is TGTGCCAGCAGTTACGAGACGGGAGGGAATTCACCCCTCCACTTT. The encoded protein is CASSYETGGNSPLHF.

The rearrangement joins TRBV6-5 to TRBJ2-3; 7 bases agree with TRBD2. V shed 8 bases and J 10 bases; nucleotides not matched to a gene: 12. CDR3 length equals 13 residues. Germline V CDR1 and CDR2: MNHEY, SVGAGI. CDR3 DNA: TGTGCCAGCGGTCCGCGTACTAGCGCGCCGCAGTATTTT. This translates into CASGPRTSAPQYF.